This record concerns one T cell receptor (beta chain) sequence. Here immunoSEQ multiplex PCR was the method, and the copy in TCRdb shows in-frame clones only, minus some. The sample has just under 60,000 clones; roughly 89% are singletons. These data are taken from a study of technical replicates of blood from several donors. Germline V CDR1 and CDR2: MGHRA, YSYEKL. The CDR3 covers 13 residues. The V end lost 1 base, the J end lost 6 bases, and 8 bases lay between the germline ends. The sequenced sample was PBMCs. The source of this sequence is a human donor in good health. Some clones in this sample may be carry-over from other donors' samples. The chain couples TRBV4-1 to TRBJ2-3, with D maybe TRBD2 (6 bases). The CDR3 DNA follows: TGCGCCAGCAGCCAAGTCGCGGGGGATACGCAGTATTTT. This translates into CASSQVAGDTQYF.